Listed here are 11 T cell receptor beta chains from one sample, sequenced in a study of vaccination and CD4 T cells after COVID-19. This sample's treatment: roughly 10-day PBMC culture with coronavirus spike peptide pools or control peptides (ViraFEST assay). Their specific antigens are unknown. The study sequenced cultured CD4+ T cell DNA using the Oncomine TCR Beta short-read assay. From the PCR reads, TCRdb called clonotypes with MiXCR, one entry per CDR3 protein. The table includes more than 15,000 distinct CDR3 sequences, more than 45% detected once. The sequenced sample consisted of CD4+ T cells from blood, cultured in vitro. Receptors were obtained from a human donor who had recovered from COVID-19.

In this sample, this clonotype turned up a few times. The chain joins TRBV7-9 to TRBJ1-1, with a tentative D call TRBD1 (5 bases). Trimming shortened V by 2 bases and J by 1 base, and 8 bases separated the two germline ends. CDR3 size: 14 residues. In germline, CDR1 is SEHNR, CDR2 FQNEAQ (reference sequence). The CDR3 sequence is CASSLSGTNTEAFF. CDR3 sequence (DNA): TGTGCCAGCAGCTTATCGGGGACGAACACTGAAGCTTTCTTT.

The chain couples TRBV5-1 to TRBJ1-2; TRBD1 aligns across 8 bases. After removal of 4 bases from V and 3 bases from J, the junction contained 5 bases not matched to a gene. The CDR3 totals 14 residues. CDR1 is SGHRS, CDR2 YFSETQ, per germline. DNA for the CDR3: TGCGCCAGCAGCCTCGGACAGGGATACTATGGCTACACCTTC. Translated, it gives CASSLGQGYYGYTF.

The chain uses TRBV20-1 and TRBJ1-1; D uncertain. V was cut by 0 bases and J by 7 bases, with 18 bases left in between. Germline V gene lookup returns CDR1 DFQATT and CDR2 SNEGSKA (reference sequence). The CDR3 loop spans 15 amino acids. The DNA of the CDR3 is TGCAGTGCTAGAGATCTTCGGAAGACGGGGAATGAAGCTTTCTTT. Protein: CSARDLRKTGNEAFF.

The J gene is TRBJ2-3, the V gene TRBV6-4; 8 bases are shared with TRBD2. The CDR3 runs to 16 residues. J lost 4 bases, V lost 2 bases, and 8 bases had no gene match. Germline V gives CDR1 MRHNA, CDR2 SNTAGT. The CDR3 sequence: CASSDDPGGAPDTQYF. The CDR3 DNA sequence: TGTGCCAGCAGTGACGACCCCGGGGGGGCCCCAGATACGCAGTATTTT.

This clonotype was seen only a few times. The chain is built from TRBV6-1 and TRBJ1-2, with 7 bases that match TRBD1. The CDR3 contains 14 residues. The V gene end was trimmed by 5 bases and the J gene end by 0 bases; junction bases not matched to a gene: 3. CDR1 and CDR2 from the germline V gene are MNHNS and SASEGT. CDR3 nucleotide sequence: TGTGCCAGCAGTCGACAGGGCACTAACTATGGCTACACCTTC. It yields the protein CASSRQGTNYGYTF.

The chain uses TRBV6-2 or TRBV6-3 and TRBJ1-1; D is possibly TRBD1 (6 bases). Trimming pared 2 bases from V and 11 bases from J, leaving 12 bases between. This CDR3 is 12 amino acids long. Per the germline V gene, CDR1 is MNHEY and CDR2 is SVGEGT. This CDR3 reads CASSYGKRGAFF. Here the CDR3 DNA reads TGTGCCAGCAGTTACGGGAAGAGGGGGGCTTTCTTT.

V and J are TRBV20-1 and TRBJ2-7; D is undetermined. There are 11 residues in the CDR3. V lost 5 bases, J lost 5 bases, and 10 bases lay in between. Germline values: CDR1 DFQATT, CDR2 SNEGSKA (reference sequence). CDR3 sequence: CSAGSAHEQYF. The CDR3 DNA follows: TGCAGTGCTGGGTCTGCGCACGAGCAGTACTTC.

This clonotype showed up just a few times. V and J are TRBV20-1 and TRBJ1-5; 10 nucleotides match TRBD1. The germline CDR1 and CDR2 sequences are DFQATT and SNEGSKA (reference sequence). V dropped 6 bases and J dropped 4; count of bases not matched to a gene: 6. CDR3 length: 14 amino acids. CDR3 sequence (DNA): TGCAGTGCCCCCCGGACAGGGGGGAATCAGCCCCAGCATTTT. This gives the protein CSAPRTGGNQPQHF.

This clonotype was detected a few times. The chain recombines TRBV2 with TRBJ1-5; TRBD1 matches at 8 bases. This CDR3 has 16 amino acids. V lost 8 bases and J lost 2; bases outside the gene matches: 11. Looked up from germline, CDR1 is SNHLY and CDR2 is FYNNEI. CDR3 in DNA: TGTGCCAGCGGTGCCGCAGGGGGCCCGGGCAATCAGCCCCAGCATTTT. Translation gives CASGAAGGPGNQPQHF.

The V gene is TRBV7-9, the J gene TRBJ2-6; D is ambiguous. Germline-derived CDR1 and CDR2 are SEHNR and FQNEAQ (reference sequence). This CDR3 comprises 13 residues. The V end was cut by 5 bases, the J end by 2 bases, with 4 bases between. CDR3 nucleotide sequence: TGTGCCAGCAGCGACGCTGGGGCCAACGTCCTGACTTTC. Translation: CASSDAGANVLTF.

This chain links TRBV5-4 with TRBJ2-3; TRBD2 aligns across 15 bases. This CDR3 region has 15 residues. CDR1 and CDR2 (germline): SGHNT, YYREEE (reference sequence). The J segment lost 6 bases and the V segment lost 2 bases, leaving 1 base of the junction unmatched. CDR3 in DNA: TGTGCCAGCAGCTTAGGGACTAGCGGGGGGGATACGCAGTATTTT. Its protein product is CASSLGTSGGDTQYF. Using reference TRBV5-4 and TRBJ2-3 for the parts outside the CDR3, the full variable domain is ETGVTQSPTHLIKTRGQQVTLRCSSQSGHNTVSWYQQALGQGPQFIFQYYREEENGRGNFPPRFSGLQFPNYSSELNVNALELDDSALYLCASSLGTSGGDTQYFGPGTRLTVL.